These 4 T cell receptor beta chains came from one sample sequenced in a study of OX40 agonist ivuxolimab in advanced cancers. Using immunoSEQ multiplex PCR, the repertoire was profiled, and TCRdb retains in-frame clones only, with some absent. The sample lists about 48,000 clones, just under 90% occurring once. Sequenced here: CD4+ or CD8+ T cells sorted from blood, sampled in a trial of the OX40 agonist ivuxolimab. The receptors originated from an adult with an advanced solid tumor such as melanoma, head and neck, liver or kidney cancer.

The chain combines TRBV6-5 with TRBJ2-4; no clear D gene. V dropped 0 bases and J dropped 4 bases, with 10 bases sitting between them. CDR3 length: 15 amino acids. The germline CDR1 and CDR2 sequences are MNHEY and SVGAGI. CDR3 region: CASSYSLTPKNIQYF. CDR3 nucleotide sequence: TGTGCCAGCAGTTACTCTCTAACCCCTAAAAACATTCAGTACTTC.

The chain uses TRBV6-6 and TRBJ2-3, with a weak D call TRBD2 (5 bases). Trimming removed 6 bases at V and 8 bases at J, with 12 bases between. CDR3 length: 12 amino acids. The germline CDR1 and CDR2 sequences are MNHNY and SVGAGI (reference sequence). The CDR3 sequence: CASSPPGGTQYF. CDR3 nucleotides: TGTGCCAGCAGCCCACCAGGAGGTACGCAGTATTTT.

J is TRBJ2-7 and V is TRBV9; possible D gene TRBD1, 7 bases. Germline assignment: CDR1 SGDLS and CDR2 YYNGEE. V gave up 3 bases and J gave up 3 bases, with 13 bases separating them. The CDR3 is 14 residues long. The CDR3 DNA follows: TGTGCCAGCAGCGGGGGGGACAGTCACTACGAGCAGTACTTC. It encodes CASSGGDSHYEQYF.

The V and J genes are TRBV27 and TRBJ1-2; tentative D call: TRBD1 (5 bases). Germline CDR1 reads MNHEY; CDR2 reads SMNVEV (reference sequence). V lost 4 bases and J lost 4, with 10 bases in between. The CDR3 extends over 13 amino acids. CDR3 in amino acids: CASSYGGSYGYTF. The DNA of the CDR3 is TGTGCCAGCAGTTATGGGGGGAGCTATGGCTACACCTTC.